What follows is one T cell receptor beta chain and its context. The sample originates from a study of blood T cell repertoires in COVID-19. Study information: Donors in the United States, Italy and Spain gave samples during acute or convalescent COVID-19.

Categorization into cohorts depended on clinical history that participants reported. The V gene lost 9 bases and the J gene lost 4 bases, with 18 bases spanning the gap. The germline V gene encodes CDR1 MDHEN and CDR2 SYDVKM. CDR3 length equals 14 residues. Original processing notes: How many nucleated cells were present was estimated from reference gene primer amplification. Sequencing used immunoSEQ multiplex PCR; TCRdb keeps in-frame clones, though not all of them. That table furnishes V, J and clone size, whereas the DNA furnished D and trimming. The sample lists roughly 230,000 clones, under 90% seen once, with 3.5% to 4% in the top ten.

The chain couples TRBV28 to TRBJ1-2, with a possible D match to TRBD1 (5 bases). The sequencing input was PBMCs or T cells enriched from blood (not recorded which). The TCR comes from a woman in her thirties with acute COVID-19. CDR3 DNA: TGTGCCAGTTGGCCCGGCAGGGCGACCTATGGCTACACCTTC. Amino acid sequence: CASWPGRATYGYTF.